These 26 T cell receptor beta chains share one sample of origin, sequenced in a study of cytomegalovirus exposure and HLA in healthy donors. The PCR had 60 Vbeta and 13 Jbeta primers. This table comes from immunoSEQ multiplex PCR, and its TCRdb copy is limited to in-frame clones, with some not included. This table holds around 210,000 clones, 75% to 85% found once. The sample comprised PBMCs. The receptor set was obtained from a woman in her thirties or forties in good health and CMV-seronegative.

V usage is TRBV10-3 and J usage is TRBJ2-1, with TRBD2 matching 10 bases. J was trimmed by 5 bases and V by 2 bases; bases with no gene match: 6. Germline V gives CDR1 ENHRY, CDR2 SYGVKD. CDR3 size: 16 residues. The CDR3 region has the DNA TGTGCCATCAGTGAGGCAGCGGGAGGGAACAACAATGAGCAGTTCTTC. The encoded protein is CAISEAAGGNNNEQFF.

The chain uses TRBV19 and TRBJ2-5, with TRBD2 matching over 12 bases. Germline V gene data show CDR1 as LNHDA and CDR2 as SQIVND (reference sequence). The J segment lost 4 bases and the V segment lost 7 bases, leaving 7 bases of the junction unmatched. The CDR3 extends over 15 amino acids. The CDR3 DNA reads TGTGCCAGTACGCTAGCGGGAGGGCACTTAGAGACCCAGTACTTC. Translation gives CASTLAGGHLETQYF.

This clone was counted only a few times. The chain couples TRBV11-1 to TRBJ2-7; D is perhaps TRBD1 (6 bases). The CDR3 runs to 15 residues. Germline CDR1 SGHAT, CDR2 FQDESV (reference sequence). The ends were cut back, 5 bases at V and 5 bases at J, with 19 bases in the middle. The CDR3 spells CASSQTEGRGHEQYF. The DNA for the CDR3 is TGTGCCAGCAGCCAGACAGAGGGCAGGGGCCACGAGCAGTACTTC.

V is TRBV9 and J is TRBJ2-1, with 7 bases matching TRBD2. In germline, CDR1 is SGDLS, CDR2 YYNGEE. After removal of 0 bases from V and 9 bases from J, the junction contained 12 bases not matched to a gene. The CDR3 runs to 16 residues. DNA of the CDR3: TGTGCCAGCAGCGTAGCTATTCAGGGTCCGGGGGGTGAGCAGTTCTTC. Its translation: CASSVAIQGPGGEQFF.

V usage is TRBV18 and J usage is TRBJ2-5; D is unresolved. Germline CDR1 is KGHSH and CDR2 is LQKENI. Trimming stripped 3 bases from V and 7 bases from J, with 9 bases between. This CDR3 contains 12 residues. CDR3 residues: CASSPPLGTQYF. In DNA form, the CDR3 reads TGTGCCAGCTCACCTCCCCTAGGGACCCAGTACTTC.

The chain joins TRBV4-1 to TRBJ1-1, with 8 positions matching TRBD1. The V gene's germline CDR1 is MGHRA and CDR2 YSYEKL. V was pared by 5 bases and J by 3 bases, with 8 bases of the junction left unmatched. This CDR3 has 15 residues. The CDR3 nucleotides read TGCGCCAGCAGCGCCCCAGCACAGGGGGACACTGAAGCTTTCTTT. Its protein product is CASSAPAQGDTEAFF.

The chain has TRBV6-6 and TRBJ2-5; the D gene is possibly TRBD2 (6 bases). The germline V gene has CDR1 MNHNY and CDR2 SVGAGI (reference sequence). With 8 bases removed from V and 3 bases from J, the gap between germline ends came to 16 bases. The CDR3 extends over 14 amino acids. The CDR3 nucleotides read TGTGCCAGCCTCCGGGACTCGAGTAAAGAGACCCAGTACTTC. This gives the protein CASLRDSSKETQYF.

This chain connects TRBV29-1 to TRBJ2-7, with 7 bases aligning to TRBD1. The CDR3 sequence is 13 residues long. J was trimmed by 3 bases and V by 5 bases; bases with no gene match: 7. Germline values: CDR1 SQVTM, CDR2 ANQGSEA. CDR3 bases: TGCAGCGTTATGGGCAGGGGGATCTACGAGCAGTACTTC. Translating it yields CSVMGRGIYEQYF.

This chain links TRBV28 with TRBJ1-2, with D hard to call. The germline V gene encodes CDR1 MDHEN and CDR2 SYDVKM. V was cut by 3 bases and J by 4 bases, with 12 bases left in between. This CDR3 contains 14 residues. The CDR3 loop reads CASSFSGGSYGYTF. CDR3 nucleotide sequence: TGTGCCAGCAGTTTTTCTGGCGGTTCCTATGGCTACACCTTC.

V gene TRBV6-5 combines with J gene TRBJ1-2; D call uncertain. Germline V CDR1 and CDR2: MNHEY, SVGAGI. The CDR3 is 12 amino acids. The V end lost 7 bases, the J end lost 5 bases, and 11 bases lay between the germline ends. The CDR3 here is CASKSGSYGYTF. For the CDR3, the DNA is TGTGCCAGCAAAAGCGGTTCTTATGGCTACACCTTC.

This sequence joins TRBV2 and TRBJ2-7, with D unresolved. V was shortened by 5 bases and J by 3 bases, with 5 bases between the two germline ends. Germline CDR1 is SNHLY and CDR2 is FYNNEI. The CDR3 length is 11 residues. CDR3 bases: TGTGCCAGCAGTAGAGACTACGAGCAGTACTTC. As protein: CASSRDYEQYF.

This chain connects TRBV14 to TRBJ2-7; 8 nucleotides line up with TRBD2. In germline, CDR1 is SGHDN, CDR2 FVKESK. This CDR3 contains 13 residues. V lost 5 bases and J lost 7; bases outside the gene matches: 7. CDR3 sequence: CASSFSGSGEQYF. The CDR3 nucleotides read TGTGCCAGCAGCTTCAGCGGGAGTGGAGAGCAGTACTTC.

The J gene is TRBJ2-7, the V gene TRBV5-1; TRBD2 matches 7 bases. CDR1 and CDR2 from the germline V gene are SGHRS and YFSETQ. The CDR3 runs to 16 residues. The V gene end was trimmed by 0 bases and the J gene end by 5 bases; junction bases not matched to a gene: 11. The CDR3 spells CASSLAPSGIVHEQYF. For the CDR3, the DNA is TGCGCCAGCAGCTTGGCCCCTAGCGGCATTGTCCACGAGCAGTACTTC.

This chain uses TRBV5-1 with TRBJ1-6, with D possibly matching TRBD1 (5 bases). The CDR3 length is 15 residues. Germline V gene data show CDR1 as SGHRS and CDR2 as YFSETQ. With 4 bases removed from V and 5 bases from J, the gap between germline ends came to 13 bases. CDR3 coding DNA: TGCGCCAGCAGCGGCGGGACTCGGCATAATTCACCCCTCCACTTT. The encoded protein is CASSGGTRHNSPLHF.

The CDR3: CASSIAQGEWSGEQFF. The CDR3, as DNA: TGTGCCAGTAGTATAGCCCAGGGGGAGTGGTCGGGTGAGCAGTTCTTC. V is TRBV19 and J is TRBJ2-1, with 7 bases fitting TRBD1. Germline V gives CDR1 LNHDA, CDR2 SQIVND (reference sequence). The CDR3 has 16 residues. Trimming at V came to 1 base and at J to 9 bases, leaving 12 bases not matched to a gene.

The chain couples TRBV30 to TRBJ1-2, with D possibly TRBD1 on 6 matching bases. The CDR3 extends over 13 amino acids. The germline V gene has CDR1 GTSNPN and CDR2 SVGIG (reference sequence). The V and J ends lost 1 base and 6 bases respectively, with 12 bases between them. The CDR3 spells CAWSAGGAHGYTF. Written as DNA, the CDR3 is TGTGCCTGGAGTGCGGGGGGGGCCCATGGCTACACCTTC.

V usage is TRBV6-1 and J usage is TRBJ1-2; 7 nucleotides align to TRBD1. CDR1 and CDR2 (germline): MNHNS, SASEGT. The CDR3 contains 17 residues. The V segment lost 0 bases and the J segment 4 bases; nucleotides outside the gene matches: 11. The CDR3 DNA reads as TGTGCCAGCAGTGAAGCGCTGGGGGACAGACAGGGCTATGGCTACACCTTC. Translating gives CASSEALGDRQGYGYTF.

The CDR3: CATPASGRSTDTQYF. CDR3 DNA: TGTGCCACCCCGGCAAGCGGGAGGAGCACAGATACGCAGTATTTT. The rearrangement links TRBV2 to TRBJ2-3; the match to TRBD2 covers 9 bases. The V gene end was trimmed by 10 bases and the J gene end by 0 bases; junction bases not matched to a gene: 8. Germline V gene lookup returns CDR1 SNHLY and CDR2 FYNNEI. This CDR3 comprises 15 residues.

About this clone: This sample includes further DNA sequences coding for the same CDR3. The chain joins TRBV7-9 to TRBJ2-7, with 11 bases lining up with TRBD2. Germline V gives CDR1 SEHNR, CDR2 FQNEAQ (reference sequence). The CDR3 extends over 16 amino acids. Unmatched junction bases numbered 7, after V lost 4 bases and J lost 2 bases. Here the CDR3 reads CASSYHTGLAAYEQYF. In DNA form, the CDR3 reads TGTGCCAGCAGCTATCACACGGGACTAGCGGCCTACGAGCAGTACTTC.

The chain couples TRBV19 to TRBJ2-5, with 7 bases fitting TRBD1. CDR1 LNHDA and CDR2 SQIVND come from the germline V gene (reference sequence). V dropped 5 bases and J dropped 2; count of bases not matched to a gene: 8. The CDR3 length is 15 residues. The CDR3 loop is CASSLLRQGQETQYF. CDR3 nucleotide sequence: TGTGCCAGTAGTCTGCTCCGACAGGGACAAGAGACCCAGTACTTC.

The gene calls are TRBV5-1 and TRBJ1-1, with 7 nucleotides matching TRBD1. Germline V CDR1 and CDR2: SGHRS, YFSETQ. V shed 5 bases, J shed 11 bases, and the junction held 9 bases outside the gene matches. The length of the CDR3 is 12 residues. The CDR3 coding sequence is TGCGCCAGCAGTTCTCCGACAGGGCAGGCTTTCTTT. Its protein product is CASSSPTGQAFF.

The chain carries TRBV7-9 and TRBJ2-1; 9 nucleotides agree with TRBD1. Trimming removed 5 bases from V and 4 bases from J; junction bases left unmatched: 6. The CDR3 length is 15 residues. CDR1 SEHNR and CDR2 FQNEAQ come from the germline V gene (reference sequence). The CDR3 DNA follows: TGTGCCAGCAGCCCCGGACAGGGGACGTACAATGAGCAGTTCTTC. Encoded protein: CASSPGQGTYNEQFF.

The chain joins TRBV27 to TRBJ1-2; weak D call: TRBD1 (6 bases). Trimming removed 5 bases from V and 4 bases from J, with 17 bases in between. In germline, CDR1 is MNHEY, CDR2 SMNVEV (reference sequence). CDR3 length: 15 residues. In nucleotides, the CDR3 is TGTGCCAGCAGTCTTCAAGGGGGGGTTGGCTATGGCTACACCTTC. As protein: CASSLQGGVGYGYTF.

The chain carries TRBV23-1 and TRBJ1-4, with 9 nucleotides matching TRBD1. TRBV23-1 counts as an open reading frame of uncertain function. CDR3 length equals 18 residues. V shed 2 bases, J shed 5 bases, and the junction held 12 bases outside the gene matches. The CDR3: CASSQAPGTGYVNEKLFF. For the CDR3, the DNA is TGCGCCAGCAGTCAAGCCCCCGGGACAGGGTACGTGAATGAAAAACTGTTTTTT.

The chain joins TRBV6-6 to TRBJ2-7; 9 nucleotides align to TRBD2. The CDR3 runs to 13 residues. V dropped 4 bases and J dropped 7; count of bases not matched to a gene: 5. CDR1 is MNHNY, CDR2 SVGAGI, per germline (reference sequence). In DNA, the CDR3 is TGTGCCAGCAGTTTCGCGGGGGGGCATGAGCAGTACTTC. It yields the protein CASSFAGGHEQYF.

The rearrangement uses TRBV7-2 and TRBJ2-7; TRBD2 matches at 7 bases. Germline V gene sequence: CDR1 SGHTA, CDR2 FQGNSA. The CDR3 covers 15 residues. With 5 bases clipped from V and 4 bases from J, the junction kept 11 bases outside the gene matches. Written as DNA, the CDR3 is TGTGCCAGCAGCCCCTTTCGGGCGGGAGAATACGAGCAGTACTTC. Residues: CASSPFRAGEYEQYF.